The 32 T cell receptor beta chains below all came from one sample that was sequenced in a study of vaccination and CD4 T cells after COVID-19. The Oncomine TCR Beta short-read assay was what sequenced the DNA obtained from cultured CD4+ T cells. Via MiXCR, TCRdb re-called the PCR reads, giving one row per CDR3 protein. The repertoire holds more than 9,000 distinct CDR3 sequences, with around a third as singletons. The antigens for these receptors are not known. The treatment here: roughly 10-day PBMC culture with coronavirus spike peptide pools or control peptides (ViraFEST assay). Sequencing input: CD4+ T cells from blood, cultured in vitro. These receptors came from a human donor who had recovered from COVID-19.

V usage is TRBV10-1 and J usage is TRBJ1-2; a possible D gene is TRBD1 (6 bases). Trimming removed 4 bases at V and 10 bases at J, with 10 bases between. The CDR3 spans 11 residues. Germline V gene lookup returns CDR1 WNHNN and CDR2 SYGVQD (reference sequence). CDR3 nucleotides: TGCGCCAGCAGTGTCAGGGGAGACTACACCTTC. Encoded protein: CASSVRGDYTF.

The gene calls are TRBV15 and TRBJ2-1; D remains ambiguous. Germline V gives CDR1 LNHNV, CDR2 YYDKDF (reference sequence). There are 14 residues in the CDR3. V was cut by 1 base and J by 2 bases, with 6 bases left in between. In DNA form, the CDR3 reads TGTGCCACCAGCAGAGGAGGCGCCTACAATGAGCAGTTCTTC. Protein: CATSRGGAYNEQFF.

Only a few counts were recorded for this clonotype. The chain has TRBV6-2 or TRBV6-3 and TRBJ2-1; D is unclear. Germline CDR1 MNHEY, CDR2 SVGEGT. V shed 6 bases and J shed 7 bases, with 7 bases lying between them. The CDR3 extends over 11 amino acids. CDR3 sequence reads: CASSLSNEQFF. The DNA of the CDR3 is TGTGCCAGCAGCCTCTCGAATGAGCAGTTCTTC.

This clonotype showed up just a few times. The chain uses TRBV7-9 and TRBJ2-2; perhaps TRBD1 as D (5 bases). CDR3 size: 15 residues. Germline lookup yields CDR1 SEHNR and CDR2 FQNEAQ (reference sequence). The V end lost 0 bases, the J end lost 5 bases, and 10 bases lay between the germline ends. The CDR3 is CASSLAGPGTGELFF. Written as DNA, the CDR3 is TGTGCCAGCAGCTTAGCGGGCCCAGGGACCGGGGAGCTGTTTTTT.

This chain uses TRBV2 with TRBJ2-3; TRBD2 matches at 10 bases. V dropped 5 bases and J dropped 1; count of bases not matched to a gene: 3. CDR1 and CDR2 from the germline V gene are SNHLY and FYNNEI. The CDR3 sequence is 15 residues long. The CDR3 DNA reads as TGTGCCAGCAGTCCTCTAGCGGGGGGCACAGATACGCAGTATTTT. Encoded protein: CASSPLAGGTDTQYF.

This clonotype was detected only a few times. The chain has TRBV12-3 or TRBV12-4 and TRBJ1-5, with a possible D match to TRBD1 (6 bases). V lost 6 bases and J lost 4, with 7 bases in between. CDR3 size: 12 residues. The CDR3 region is CASRRGNQPQHF. The CDR3 region has the DNA TGTGCCAGCAGAAGGGGGAATCAGCCCCAGCATTTT.

The gene calls are TRBV7-2 and TRBJ2-7; no definite D call. V was trimmed by 5 bases and J by 4 bases, leaving 18 bases between them. CDR1 SGHTA and CDR2 FQGNSA come from the germline V gene. The CDR3 has 15 residues. Here the CDR3 DNA reads TGTGCCAGCAGCCGCAGAGTGGGGAAGGAGTACGAGCAGTACTTC. Translated: CASSRRVGKEYEQYF. Full variable domain (missing parts from reference TRBV7-2 and TRBJ2-7): GAGVSQSPSNKVTEKGKDVELRCDPISGHTALYWYRQSLGQGLEFLIYFQGNSAPDKSGLPSDRFSAERTGGSVSTLTIQRTQQEDSAVYLCASSRRVGKEYEQYFGPGTRLTVT.

In this sample, this clonotype is medium-sized (0.01 to 0.1%). The V and J genes are TRBV20-1 and TRBJ1-6; D gene ambiguous. CDR3 length: 12 amino acids. CDR1 and CDR2 (germline): DFQATT, SNEGSKA (reference sequence). Trimming left V 0 bases short and J 9 bases short, with 6 bases between. The CDR3 bases are TGCAGTGCTAGAGATCTTGGTTCACCCCTCCACTTT. It is translated as CSARDLGSPLHF.

There are a few counts of this clonotype. This chain connects TRBV6-1 to TRBJ2-1, with D unresolved. V was clipped by 7 bases and J by 2 bases, with 15 bases between them. CDR1 is MNHNS, CDR2 SASEGT, per germline. The CDR3 covers 15 residues. CDR3 amino acids: CASTTQPVPYNEQFF. CDR3 bases: TGTGCCAGCACTACCCAACCAGTACCCTACAATGAGCAGTTCTTC.

This clonotype has a handful of counts. The chain has TRBV15 and TRBJ2-5; 7 bases align to TRBD2. This CDR3 has 13 amino acids. Trimming removed 8 bases from V and 5 bases from J; junction bases left unmatched: 8. The germline V gene encodes CDR1 LNHNV and CDR2 YYDKDF (reference sequence). DNA for the CDR3: TGTGCCACCTCGGGGGGTACGTGGGAGACCCAGTACTTC. Translation: CATSGGTWETQYF.

This clonotype was counted only a few times. The gene calls are TRBV12-3 or TRBV12-4 and TRBJ1-5, with 8 bases that match TRBD1. After removal of 5 bases from V and 6 bases from J, the junction contained 12 bases not matched to a gene. This CDR3 has 16 amino acids. The CDR3 reads CASSIHGQGTGQPQHF. In nucleotides, the CDR3 is TGTGCCAGCAGTATCCACGGACAGGGAACGGGTCAGCCCCAGCATTTT.

The chain joins TRBV30 to TRBJ1-2; no definite D call. The V end lost 5 bases, the J end lost 0 bases, and 10 bases lay between the germline ends. CDR1 is GTSNPN and CDR2 is SVGIG in the germline V gene (reference sequence). The length of the CDR3 is 13 residues. The CDR3 bases are TGTGCCTGGGGTAGTGGATCTAACTATGGCTACACCTTC. It specifies CAWGSGSNYGYTF.

J is TRBJ1-2 and V is TRBV7-2; 10 bases map to TRBD1. The CDR3 totals 15 residues. With 5 bases clipped from V and 8 bases from J, the junction kept 11 bases outside the gene matches. Per germline, CDR1 SGHTA and CDR2 FQGNSA. CDR3 protein: CASSPYSTGGRGYTF. The CDR3 nucleotides are TGTGCCAGCAGCCCTTACTCGACAGGGGGCCGGGGCTACACCTTC.

The chain has TRBV11-2 and TRBJ1-2; perhaps TRBD1 as D (6 bases). V shed 4 bases and J shed 5 bases, with 8 bases lying between them. Germline V CDR1 and CDR2: SGHAT, FQNNGV. This CDR3 region has 12 residues. DNA for the CDR3: TGTGCCAGCAGCTATGGACAGTATGGCTACACCTTC. As protein: CASSYGQYGYTF.

The chain is built from TRBV29-1 and TRBJ1-1; possibly TRBD1 for D (5 bases). Germline V CDR1 and CDR2: SQVTM, ANQGSEA. V lost 4 bases and J 0 bases, leaving 9 bases between the germline ends. This CDR3 is 13 amino acids long. Written as DNA, the CDR3 is TGCAGCGTTGGACAGAGGATGAACACTGAAGCTTTCTTT. It encodes CSVGQRMNTEAFF.

J is TRBJ2-7 and V is TRBV3-1; no definite D call. CDR1 and CDR2 from the germline V gene are LGHDT and YNNKEL (reference sequence). The CDR3 sequence is 12 residues long. Trimming took 0 bases from V and 2 from J, leaving 2 bases between them. The CDR3: CASSQDPYEQYF. In DNA form, the CDR3 reads TGTGCCAGCAGCCAAGATCCCTACGAGCAGTACTTC.

J is TRBJ2-1 and V is TRBV20-1, with D perhaps TRBD1 (6 bases). The J call may not be correct, given that the DNA end is closer to TRBJ2-7. This CDR3 is built from 12 residues. Germline CDR1 DFQATT, CDR2 SNEGSKA (reference sequence). The CDR3 DNA reads as TGCAGTGCCCCGGACAGCTCTAGGGAGCAGTACTTC. The encoded protein is CSAPDSSREQYF.

V usage is TRBV27 and J usage is TRBJ2-1, with a weak D call TRBD2 (6 bases). Germline V gene lookup returns CDR1 MNHEY and CDR2 SMNVEV (reference sequence). CDR3 size: 14 residues. The CDR3 here is CAVRRGGSYNEQFF. For the CDR3, the DNA is TGTGCTGTCAGGAGGGGAGGATCCTACAATGAGCAGTTCTTC.

In this sample, this clonotype turned up once. The chain couples TRBV4-1 to TRBJ2-2; 8 bases are a match to TRBD2. The CDR3 is 16 residues long. Trimming at V came to 1 base and at J to 3 bases, leaving 4 bases not matched to a gene. Germline loops: CDR1 MGHRA, CDR2 YSYEKL. The CDR3 DNA reads as TGCGCCAGCAGCCAAGGGCGGGGGGCGGACACCGGGGAGCTGTTTTTT. It encodes CASSQGRGADTGELFF.

This CDR3 reads CASSQDPRDRSAFF. The CDR3 DNA follows: TGCGCCAGCAGCCAAGATCCTAGGGACAGGTCTGCTTTCTTT. The V and J genes are TRBV4-3 and TRBJ1-1, with TRBD1 identical over 8 bases. In germline, CDR1 is LGHNA, CDR2 YSLEER. The CDR3 covers 14 residues. The V and J ends lost 0 bases and 11 bases, in that order; junction bases with no gene match: 8.

This clonotype appeared a single time. The chain combines TRBV12-5 with TRBJ1-5, with D possibly being TRBD1 (6 bases). The CDR3 is 15 residues long. V dropped 7 bases and J dropped 2 bases, with 15 bases sitting between them. Germline CDR1 and CDR2: LGHNT and FRNRAP. The CDR3 DNA reads TGTGCTAGTGCTCTAGGGGGGAACGGCAATCAGCCCCAGCATTTT. It codes for CASALGGNGNQPQHF.

The chain links TRBV6-1 to TRBJ2-1; D could derive from TRBD1 or TRBD2 (5 bases each). V lost 8 bases, J lost 9 bases, and 17 bases lay in between. There are 13 residues in the CDR3. Germline CDR1 reads MNHNS; CDR2 reads SASEGT. The CDR3 sequence: CASLSVPGGEQFF. CDR3 DNA sequence: TGTGCCAGCCTTTCAGTGCCTGGGGGTGAGCAGTTCTTC.

The rearrangement links TRBV7-2 to TRBJ1-2; D is unclear. The CDR3 has 12 amino acids. CDR1 SGHTA and CDR2 FQGNSA come from the germline V gene. Trimming cost V 1 base and J 5 bases, with 5 bases left between them. The CDR3 sequence is CASSLVPYGYTF. Written as DNA, the CDR3 is TGTGCCAGCAGCTTAGTGCCTTATGGCTACACCTTC.

V gene TRBV7-2 combines with J gene TRBJ2-2; the D is unclear. The germline V and J ends were trimmed by 1 base and 3 bases, with 3 bases remaining between them. The CDR3 totals 13 residues. Looked up from germline, CDR1 is SGHTA and CDR2 is FQGNSA. CDR3 sequence (DNA): TGTGCCAGCAGCTTAGACGACACCGGGGAGCTGTTTTTT. Translated, it gives CASSLDDTGELFF.

In its sample, this clonotype was seen a few times. This chain links TRBV20-1 with TRBJ2-7, with 11 bases lining up with TRBD2. The CDR3 is 14 residues long. Germline trimming cut 2 bases from V and 11 bases from J; bases unmatched to any gene: 11. Looked up from germline, CDR1 is DFQATT and CDR2 is SNEGSKA (reference sequence). The DNA for the CDR3 is TGCAGTGCTAGAACGTCACTAGCGGGAGATCGGGAGTACTTC. Translating gives CSARTSLAGDREYF.

This rearrangement joins TRBV4-3 to TRBJ2-2, with TRBD1 matching over 10 bases. Germline V CDR1 and CDR2: LGHNA, YSLEER. Unmatched junction bases numbered 3, after V lost 0 bases and J lost 5 bases. The CDR3 covers 16 residues. The CDR3 sequence is CASSQDRDRGTGELFF. Written as DNA, the CDR3 is TGCGCCAGCAGCCAAGATCGGGACAGGGGAACCGGGGAGCTGTTTTTT.

The chain employs TRBV2 and TRBJ1-5, with TRBD1 identical over 7 bases. Germline V gives CDR1 SNHLY, CDR2 FYNNEI. This CDR3 has 14 residues. V trimming: 7 bases; J trimming: 2 bases; junction bases outside the gene matches: 5. The CDR3 nucleotides read TGTGCCAGCACTTCAGGGGGGGGCAATCAGCCCCAGCATTTT. This codes for CASTSGGGNQPQHF.

The CDR3 bases are TGCGCCAGCAGCCGAACTGGGTCGGAGCAGTACTTC. Its protein is CASSRTGSEQYF. J is TRBJ2-7 and V is TRBV5-1; D gene uncertain. Trimming shortened V by 4 bases and J by 7 bases, and 12 bases separated the two germline ends. The CDR3 has 12 amino acids. Germline V gene lookup returns CDR1 SGHRS and CDR2 YFSETQ.

This sequence joins TRBV19 and TRBJ1-5; unclear D gene. The V end lost 5 bases, the J end lost 0 bases, and 8 bases lay between the germline ends. The CDR3 has 14 residues. Germline values: CDR1 LNHDA, CDR2 SQIVND (reference sequence). In nucleotides, the CDR3 is TGTGCCAGTAGTTGGGAGTATAGCAATCAGCCCCAGCATTTT. Its protein is CASSWEYSNQPQHF.

The rearrangement links TRBV20-1 to TRBJ2-7; 8 bases map to TRBD2. Trimming at V came to 5 bases and at J to 4 bases, leaving 1 base not matched to a gene. This CDR3 has 11 amino acids. CDR1 and CDR2 from the germline V gene are DFQATT and SNEGSKA (reference sequence). CDR3 DNA sequence: TGCAGTGCTGCTAGCGGGTACGAGCAGTACTTC. Its protein is CSAASGYEQYF.

This clonotype has just a few counts. The rearrangement uses TRBV20-1 and TRBJ1-2, with D possibly matching TRBD1 (6 bases). The CDR3 is 13 amino acids. With 0 bases removed from V and 8 bases from J, the gap between germline ends came to 13 bases. Germline CDR1 reads DFQATT; CDR2 reads SNEGSKA (reference sequence). CDR3 nucleotide sequence: TGCAGTGCTAGAGAGACAGGTGCTCGGGGCTACACCTTC. It is translated as CSARETGARGYTF.

This clonotype was picked up a small number of times. Here the CDR3 reads CASSPGHENTEAFF. CDR3 DNA: TGTGCCAGCAGCCCAGGACACGAGAACACTGAAGCTTTCTTT. The chain carries TRBV7-8 and TRBJ1-1, with D possibly matching TRBD1 (5 bases). Germline assignment: CDR1 SGHVS and CDR2 FQNEAQ. V was shortened by 5 bases and J by 1 base, with 11 bases between the two germline ends. The CDR3 length is 14 residues. Looking up the rest from reference TRBV7-8 and TRBJ1-1 gives the full variable domain: GAGVSQSPRYKVAKRGQDVALRCDPISGHVSLFWYQQALGQGPEFLTYFQNEAQLDKSGLPSDRFFAERPEGSVSTLKIQRTQQEDSAVYLCASSPGHENTEAFFGQGTRLTVV.